A selection of T cell receptor beta chains follows, all from one sample in a study of control samples from healthy donors and cancer patients. The protocol was immunoSEQ multiplex PCR, while the TCRdb copy is restricted to in-frame clones and leaves out a portion. The repertoire consists of about 81,000 clones, with about 94% occurring once and the leading ten covering 4.8%. Sequencing was done on a sample of blood. Receptors originate from a woman younger than 35 in good health. The CDR3 runs from the conserved cysteine through the conserved F or W. Each record gives: J gene, V gene, CDR3 protein.

>TRBJ2-7|TRBV18
CASGAGRGGYEQYF
>TRBJ1-5|TRBV11-2
CASSSTRFNQPQHF
>TRBJ2-2|TRBV9
CASSVTPMQGKTGELFF
>TRBJ2-3|TRBV24-1
CATSDYGTPGYF
>TRBJ2-3|TRBV19
CASSNEGARPDTQYF
>TRBJ1-2|TRBV28
CASSLSGTGNGYTF
>TRBJ1-2|TRBV28
CASITSVVAGRYGYTF
>TRBJ2-5|TRBV7-7
CASSFRLAGETQYF
>TRBJ2-7|TRBV9
CASSRRGDSSYEQYF
>TRBJ1-1|TRBV27
CASSLGGNTEAFF
>TRBJ2-3|TRBV5-1
CASSGGAATDTQYF
>TRBJ2-7|TRBV5-4
CASRTRGGAPYEQYF
>TRBJ1-3|TRBV28
CASSVQGAQKDTIYF
>TRBJ1-5|TRBV6-1
CASSEASSNQPQHF
>TRBJ2-2|TRBV28
CASRHFAVSKRGGNTGELFF
>TRBJ2-5|TRBV14
CASSQGVWIQETQYF
>TRBJ2-3|TRBV7-6
CASSFTRTGGADTQYF
>TRBJ2-6|TRBV4-2
CASSPRDRAGANVLTF
>TRBJ1-1|TRBV24-1
CATSDFGTGGRDTEAFF
>TRBJ2-2|TRBV7-9
CASSLVVGPNTGELFF
>TRBJ1-2|TRBV7-2
CASSVGGTYGYTF
>TRBJ1-3|TRBV4-1
CASSQLRTAGSGNTIYF
>TRBJ1-2|TRBV12-3/TRBV12-4
CASSASPNYGYTF
>TRBJ1-5|TRBV28
CASSFRAGWYSNQPQHF
>TRBJ1-1|TRBV29-1
CSVRIPNTEAFF
>TRBJ1-2|TRBV7-8
CASSFQSYGYTF
>TRBJ1-6|TRBV28
CASTLFSPVNGGYNSPLHF
>TRBJ1-6|TRBV15
CATSKDTEASPLHF
>TRBJ2-1|TRBV9
CASSVGWVNEQFF
>TRBJ2-2|TRBV11-2
CASSPTTATRRGELFF
>TRBJ1-1|TRBV6-1
CASSEQGKAGGSEAFF
>TRBJ1-1|TRBV19
CASSLQRDTEAFF
>TRBJ1-4|TRBV12-3/TRBV12-4
CASSSANEKLFF
>TRBJ2-3|TRBV5-1
CASSRRQALSTDTQYF
>TRBJ2-7|TRBV5-4
CASSPERGRLGEQYF
>TRBJ2-5|TRBV7-7
CASSLTRSGETQYF
>TRBJ2-5|TRBV15
CATSLLAGGPETQYF
>TRBJ2-5|TRBV11-2
CASSSREETQYF
>TRBJ2-3|TRBV29-1
CSVAPGLAATDTQYF
>TRBJ2-2|TRBV28
CASRRGSDTGELFF
>TRBJ1-1|TRBV9
CASAGGTGRLGNTEAFF
>TRBJ1-2|TRBV7-9
CASSLDGQGKGYTF
>TRBJ2-7|TRBV4-2
CASSHLSGGDIYEQYF
>TRBJ2-7|TRBV3-1/TRBV3-2
CAAGGSYEQYF
>TRBJ1-2|TRBV28
CASSLKWGGYGYTF
>TRBJ2-7|TRBV19
CASSLTTTYEQYF
>TRBJ1-4|TRBV14
CASSLARTINEKLFF
>TRBJ2-5|TRBV5-4
CASSLVVGGETQYF
>TRBJ2-1|TRBV5-6
CASSHGTGSHNEQFF
>TRBJ2-7|TRBV18
CASSPPGGYEQYF
>TRBJ2-7|TRBV7-9
CASNPSGGSHEQYF
>TRBJ2-7|TRBV12-3/TRBV12-4
CASRSGGSYEQYF
>TRBJ1-6|TRBV7-2
CASSLVSTAIPLHF